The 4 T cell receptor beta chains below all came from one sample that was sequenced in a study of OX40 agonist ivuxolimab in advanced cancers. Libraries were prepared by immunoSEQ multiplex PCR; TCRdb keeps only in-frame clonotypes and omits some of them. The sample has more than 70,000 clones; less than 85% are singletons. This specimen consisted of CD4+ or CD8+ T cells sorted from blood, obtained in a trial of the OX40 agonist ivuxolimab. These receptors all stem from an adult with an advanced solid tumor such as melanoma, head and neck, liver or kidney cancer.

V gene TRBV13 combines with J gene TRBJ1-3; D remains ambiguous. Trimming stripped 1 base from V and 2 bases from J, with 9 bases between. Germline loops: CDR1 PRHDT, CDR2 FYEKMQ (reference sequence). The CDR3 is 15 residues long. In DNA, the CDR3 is TGTGCCAGCAGCTTAGACCAGAGACCTGGAAACACCATATATTTT. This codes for CASSLDQRPGNTIYF.

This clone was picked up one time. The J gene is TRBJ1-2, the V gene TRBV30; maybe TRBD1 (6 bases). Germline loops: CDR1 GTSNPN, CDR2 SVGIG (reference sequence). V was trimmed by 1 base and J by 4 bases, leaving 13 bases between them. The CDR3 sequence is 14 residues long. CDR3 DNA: TGTGCCTGGAGTGGGCAGGGGATTGCCTATGGCTACACCTTC. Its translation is CAWSGQGIAYGYTF.

CDR3 in amino acids: CASSLNNGQETQYF. DNA of the CDR3: TGCGCCAGCAGCTTGAATAACGGGCAAGAGACCCAGTACTTC. This chain links TRBV5-1 with TRBJ2-5; D is uncertain. The V and J ends lost 1 base and 2 bases respectively, with 9 bases between them. This CDR3 has 14 amino acids. CDR1 and CDR2 from the germline V gene are SGHRS and YFSETQ.

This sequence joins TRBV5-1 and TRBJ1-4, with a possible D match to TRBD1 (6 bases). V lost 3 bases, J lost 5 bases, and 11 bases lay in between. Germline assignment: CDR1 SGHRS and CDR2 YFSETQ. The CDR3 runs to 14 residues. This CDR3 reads CASSSQGLNEKLFF. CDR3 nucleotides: TGCGCCAGCAGCTCACAGGGATTGAATGAAAAACTGTTTTTT.